A selection of T cell receptor beta chains follows, all from one sample in a study of blood T cell repertoires in COVID-19. Here immunoSEQ multiplex PCR was the method, and the copy in TCRdb shows in-frame clones only, minus some. This sample has a few hundred thousand clones; around 88% occur once, and the top ten carry roughly 10%. The sample comprised PBMCs or T cells enriched from blood (not recorded which). The receptors originated from a man between 40 and 49 years old who had recovered from COVID-19. The CDR3 runs from the conserved cysteine through the conserved F or W. D genes are given only for firm matches. Clone size is given for some rows only: seen once, a few or many times, or a class if the clone is expanded.

TGTGCCAGCAGTTACCCGGACAAACCTAATGAAAAACTGTTTTTT,CASSYPDKPNEKLFF,TRBV6-5,TRBJ1-4,.,.
TGCGCCAGCAGCCGCGGTAGCTCTGGAAACACCATATATTTT,CASSRGSSGNTIYF,TRBV5-1,TRBJ1-3,.,.
TGTGCCAGCAGCCCCATTACTAGCGGGGGCGCAGATACGCAGTATTTT,CASSPITSGGADTQYF,TRBV11-3,TRBJ2-3,.,TRBD2
TGTGCCAGCAGTCGACTCTCCCCAGGGGGCACTGGCTACACCTTC,CASSRLSPGGTGYTF,TRBV6-5,TRBJ1-2,.,TRBD1
TGCGCCAGCGGTTGGACAGAAAATCAGCCCCAGCATTTT,CASGWTENQPQHF,TRBV10-2,TRBJ1-5,.,.
TGTGCCAGCAGCCTTTCGGACAGGGGGGGCAGCAATCAGCCCCAGCATTTT,CASSLSDRGGSNQPQHF,TRBV4-2,TRBJ1-5,.,TRBD1
TGTGCCAGTAGGCCGGGGAGTGGGCTGGAGCAGTACTTC,CASRPGSGLEQYF,TRBV19,TRBJ2-7,.,.
TGTGCCAGCAGCTTAGGAGGCGGCTACGAGCAGTACTTC,CASSLGGGYEQYF,TRBV13,TRBJ2-7,.,.
TGTGCCAGCAGCGTGAGTTGGGAGAAGCAGTTCTTC,CASSVSWEKQFF,TRBV5-6,TRBJ2-1,.,.
TGTGCCAGCAGCCGCCGACTATTTGGGGACACAGATACGCAGTATTTT,CASSRRLFGDTDTQYF,TRBV3-1/TRBV3-2,TRBJ2-3,.,.
TGTGCCAGCAGTTTATTGACTAGCGGGAGATCCGGGGAGCTGTTTTTT,CASSLLTSGRSGELFF,TRBV28,TRBJ2-2,once,TRBD2
TGTGCCAGCAGTAACCTCGGACTAGCGGCCAGCTCCTACGAGCAGTACTTC,CASSNLGLAASSYEQYF,TRBV27,TRBJ2-7,.,TRBD2
TGTGCCAGCAGTCCACCGACAGAAAGCACAGATACGCAGTATTTT,CASSPPTESTDTQYF,TRBV6-5,TRBJ2-3,.,.
TGCGCCAGCAGCTTGGAAGGGGTAGGCAATCAGCCCCAGCATTTT,CASSLEGVGNQPQHF,TRBV5-1,TRBJ1-5,.,.
TGTGCCAGCAGCCAGGATGAGCAGTTCTTC,CASSQDEQFF,TRBV12-3/TRBV12-4,TRBJ2-1,.,.
TGCGCCAGCAGCTTGGATGGAGTCTACTCTGGAAACACCATATATTTT,CASSLDGVYSGNTIYF,TRBV5-1,TRBJ1-3,once,.
TGTGCCAGCAGGATGACAGGGACCCTGGGCACTGAAGCTTTCTTT,CASRMTGTLGTEAFF,TRBV7-3,TRBJ1-1,.,TRBD1
TGTGCCAGCAGCTTAGCGCTCGGGCAGGGTAATGGCTACACCTTC,CASSLALGQGNGYTF,TRBV7-9,TRBJ1-2,.,.
TGTGCTAGAACAGGGGCAATGAACACTGAAGCTTTCTTT,CARTGAMNTEAFF,TRBV12-5,TRBJ1-1,once,TRBD1
TGTGCCAGCCTACATAACCGGGACAGGGGACTATACAATGAGCAGTTCTTC,CASLHNRDRGLYNEQFF,TRBV11-3,TRBJ2-1,.,TRBD1
TGTGCCAGCAGTCTCAATACGGGGGAGGAGACCCAGTACTTC,CASSLNTGEETQYF,TRBV6-2/TRBV6-3,TRBJ2-5,.,.
TGTGCCAGCACCTTCTCTGGAAACACCATATATTTT,CASTFSGNTIYF,TRBV14,TRBJ1-3,.,.
TGTGCCAGCAGTGAATCAGGAAGGGGGAAACAAGAGACCCAGTACTTC,CASSESGRGKQETQYF,TRBV25-1,TRBJ2-5,.,.
TGCAGCGGACTAGCGGGGGGGAACAATGAGCAGTTCTTC,CSGLAGGNNEQFF,TRBV29-1,TRBJ2-1,once,TRBD2
TGTGCCAGCAGCCCAGGCTACGAGCAGTACTTC,CASSPGYEQYF,TRBV7-8,TRBJ2-7,few,.
TGTGCCAGCAGCTTGGGAAGTAGCGGGGCGGGTAGTAACTATGGCTACACCTTC,CASSLGSSGAGSNYGYTF,TRBV5-6,TRBJ1-2,once,.
TGTGCCACCACTATTGACAGGAAATTCAATCAGCCCCAGCATTTT,CATTIDRKFNQPQHF,TRBV24-1,TRBJ1-5,once,.
TGTGCTAGTGGTTTTCGGGGAATTGAGCCCCAGCATTTT,CASGFRGIEPQHF,TRBV12-5,TRBJ1-5,.,.
TGCGCCAGCAGAGACAGGGTTAGCAATCAGCCCCAGCATTTT,CASRDRVSNQPQHF,TRBV10-2,TRBJ1-5,.,TRBD1
TGTGCCAGCAGCGGATCTAGGATCCCGTACGAGCAGTACTTC,CASSGSRIPYEQYF,TRBV7-8,TRBJ2-7,once,.
TGTGCCAGCAGCACGCGTTTAGCGGGAGCGAGGAGCACAGATACGCAGTATTTT,CASSTRLAGARSTDTQYF,TRBV7-9,TRBJ2-3,.,TRBD2
TGTGCCACCAGTGACACTCATTCTCCCCGAGAGCAGTTCTTC,CATSDTHSPREQFF,TRBV24-1,TRBJ2-1,.,.
TGTGCCAGCAGCCAAGATTATCCGATAGCGGGATACGATGGGAAGACCCAGTACTTC,CASSQDYPIAGYDGKTQYF,TRBV3-1/TRBV3-2,TRBJ2-5,.,TRBD2
TGTGCCAGCTCACCAGCAGGGTCGGATCAGCCCCAGCATTTT,CASSPAGSDQPQHF,TRBV18,TRBJ1-5,.,.
TGTGCCAGCAGCCGGGGGAGGAGCGGGTCCTACGAGCAGTACTTC,CASSRGRSGSYEQYF,TRBV7-6,TRBJ2-7,.,.
TGTGCCAGCAGTATTCCAGGGGACGGTTCACCCCTCCACTTT,CASSIPGDGSPLHF,TRBV28,TRBJ1-6,.,.
TGTGCCAGCAGTTTCGGAACAGGGGGTCCGTCTGAGGGGGAGACCCAGTACTTC,CASSFGTGGPSEGETQYF,TRBV28,TRBJ2-5,.,TRBD1